The 14 T cell receptor beta chains in this list originate from one sample, sequenced in a study of cytomegalovirus exposure and HLA in healthy donors. 13 Jbeta primers and 60 Vbeta primers were used for the PCR. The protocol was immunoSEQ multiplex PCR, while the TCRdb copy is restricted to in-frame clones and leaves out a portion. The sample has fewer than 200,000 clones, roughly 77% seen once. The sequencing input was PBMCs. Source of these receptors: a man in his thirties or forties in good health and CMV-seropositive.

The chain joins TRBV7-9 to TRBJ2-5, with D possibly being TRBD1 (5 bases). The V gene lost 0 bases and the J gene lost 6 bases, with 11 bases spanning the gap. CDR1 is SEHNR and CDR2 is FQNEAQ in the germline V gene (reference sequence). This CDR3 is 14 amino acids long. CDR3 DNA sequence: TGTGCCAGCAGCTTAGCGTCAGGGTTTCAGACCCAGTACTTC. Translated: CASSLASGFQTQYF.

The chain has TRBV7-6 and TRBJ2-2; the D gene is possibly TRBD1 (6 bases). V was shortened by 6 bases and J by 3 bases, with 8 bases between the two germline ends. CDR1 and CDR2 (germline): SGHVS, FNYEAQ. The CDR3 is made up of 13 amino acids. CDR3 residues: CASRHRDTGELFF. CDR3 coding DNA: TGTGCCAGCAGGCACAGGGACACCGGGGAGCTGTTTTTT.

This clone was counted once. In DNA, the CDR3 is TGTGCCAGCAGCATTTTGGGGCCAGGACCTAACTATGGCTACACCTTC. Protein sequence: CASSILGPGPNYGYTF. The chain has TRBV21-1 and TRBJ1-2; TRBD1 is the table's D call and was not checked against the DNA. TRBV21-1 is a documented pseudogene. The CDR3 totals 16 residues.

The CDR3 loop is CASSFTGPYEQYF. CDR3 DNA: TGTGCCAGCAGCTTCACAGGGCCCTACGAGCAGTACTTC. The rearrangement uses TRBV5-5 and TRBJ2-7, with D possibly being TRBD1 (6 bases). CDR3 length: 13 amino acids. V was pared by 2 bases and J by 2 bases, with 8 bases between. Per germline, CDR1 SGHKS and CDR2 YYEKEE (reference sequence).

The chain combines TRBV7-9 with TRBJ2-2; D call uncertain. The CDR3 has 12 amino acids. Germline assignment: CDR1 SEHNR and CDR2 FQNEAQ (reference sequence). The V end lost 5 bases, the J end lost 3 bases, and 4 bases lay between the germline ends. The CDR3 DNA sequence: TGTGCCAGCAGCCGGGACACCGGGGAGCTGTTTTTT. The encoded protein is CASSRDTGELFF. Full variable domain (outside the CDR3, taken from reference TRBV7-9 and TRBJ2-2): DTGVSQNPRHKITKRGQNVTFRCDPISEHNRLYWYRQTLGQGPEFLTYFQNEAQLEKSRLLSDRFSAERPKGSFSTLEIQRTEQGDSAMYLCASSRDTGELFFGEGSRLTVL.

The rearrangement joins TRBV10-3 to TRBJ2-3; 7 bases line up with TRBD2. The CDR3 extends over 15 amino acids. Germline CDR1 is ENHRY and CDR2 is SYGVKD. Trimming cost V 3 bases and J 5 bases; bases outside gene matches: 8. The CDR3 reads CAISDSGLIEDTQYF. The CDR3 DNA follows: TGTGCCATCAGTGATAGCGGGCTAATAGAAGATACGCAGTATTTT.

V and J are TRBV28 and TRBJ1-2; the D gene is possibly TRBD1 (6 bases). Per the germline V gene, CDR1 is MDHEN and CDR2 is SYDVKM. V shed 6 bases and J shed 9 bases, with 23 bases lying between them. The CDR3 sequence is 15 residues long. The CDR3 loop is CASSLSPSGATSYTF. DNA for the CDR3: TGTGCCAGCAGCCTATCCCCCTCAGGGGCAACGAGCTACACCTTC.

J is TRBJ2-3 and V is TRBV5-4; 7 bases are shared with TRBD1. The CDR3 runs to 15 residues. V was clipped by 4 bases and J by 5 bases; unmatched bases: 10. The germline CDR1 and CDR2 sequences are SGHNT and YYREEE (reference sequence). The CDR3 reads CASSPTGAREDTQYF. CDR3 nucleotides: TGTGCCAGCAGCCCCACAGGGGCTAGAGAAGATACGCAGTATTTT.

This clone was counted only a few times. The V and J genes are TRBV28 and TRBJ2-2; D call uncertain. This CDR3 has 12 amino acids. CDR1 is MDHEN and CDR2 is SYDVKM in the germline V gene. V was cut by 6 bases and J by 4 bases, with 6 bases left in between. In DNA form, the CDR3 reads TGTGCCAGCAGAATAGTCACCGGGGAGCTGTTTTTT. Protein sequence: CASRIVTGELFF.

This clone was observed once. CDR3: CASSLGQEPGELFF. For the CDR3, the DNA is TGTGCCAGCAGTTTGGGACAGGAACCCGGGGAGCTGTTTTTT. This chain links TRBV28 with TRBJ2-2; 8 nucleotides match TRBD1. This CDR3 region has 14 residues. Germline V gene lookup returns CDR1 MDHEN and CDR2 SYDVKM. J gave up 6 bases and V 3 bases, and 3 bases lay outside the gene matches.

The V call is TRBV30, the J call TRBJ2-7; the match to TRBD1 covers 7 bases. This CDR3 has 13 residues. The V and J ends lost 3 bases and 8 bases, in that order; junction bases with no gene match: 10. Germline V gene data show CDR1 as GTSNPN and CDR2 as SVGIG (reference sequence). The CDR3 DNA is TGTGCCTGGAGCGCAAGACAGGGTTTCAAGCAGTACTTC. Its protein is CAWSARQGFKQYF.

The chain uses TRBV2 and TRBJ1-4; D possibly corresponds to TRBD1 (5 bases). V lost 6 bases and J lost 7, with 18 bases in between. The length of the CDR3 is 15 residues. Germline V gene lookup returns CDR1 SNHLY and CDR2 FYNNEI. CDR3 protein: CASRETATLSEKLFF. Here the CDR3 DNA reads TGTGCCAGCAGAGAGACAGCGACACTGAGTGAAAAACTGTTTTTT.

The chain joins TRBV27 to TRBJ2-3; 10 bases fit TRBD2. In germline, CDR1 is MNHEY, CDR2 SMNVEV (reference sequence). Losses at the gene ends were 8 bases for V and 2 bases for J; bases not matched to a gene: 7. The CDR3 extends over 15 amino acids. The CDR3 loop reads CASGHLAGDTDTQYF. CDR3 DNA sequence: TGTGCCAGCGGGCATCTAGCGGGGGACACAGATACGCAGTATTTT.

V usage is TRBV10-2 and J usage is TRBJ2-1; 9 bases line up with TRBD1. The CDR3 has 13 residues. Germline CDR1 WSHSY, CDR2 SAAADI. Unmatched junction bases numbered 5, after V lost 6 bases and J lost 8 bases. This CDR3 is CASRRQGGDEQFF. CDR3 nucleotides: TGCGCCAGCAGGCGACAGGGGGGCGATGAGCAGTTCTTC.